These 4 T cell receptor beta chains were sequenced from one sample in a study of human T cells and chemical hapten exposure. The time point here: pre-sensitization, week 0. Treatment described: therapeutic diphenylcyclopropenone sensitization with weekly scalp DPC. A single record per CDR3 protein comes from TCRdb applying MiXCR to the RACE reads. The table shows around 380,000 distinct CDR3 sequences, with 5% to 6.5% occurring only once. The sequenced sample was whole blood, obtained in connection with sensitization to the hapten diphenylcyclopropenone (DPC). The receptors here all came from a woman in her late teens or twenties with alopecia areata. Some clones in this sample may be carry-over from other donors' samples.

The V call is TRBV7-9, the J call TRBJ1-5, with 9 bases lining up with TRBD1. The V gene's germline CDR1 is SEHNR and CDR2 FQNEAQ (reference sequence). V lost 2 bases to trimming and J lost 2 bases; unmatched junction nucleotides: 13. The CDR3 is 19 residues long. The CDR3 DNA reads TGTGCCAGCAGCTTATTTCCGGGACAGGGAGCGGCCGGCAATCAGCCCCAGCATTTT. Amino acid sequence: CASSLFPGQGAAGNQPQHF.

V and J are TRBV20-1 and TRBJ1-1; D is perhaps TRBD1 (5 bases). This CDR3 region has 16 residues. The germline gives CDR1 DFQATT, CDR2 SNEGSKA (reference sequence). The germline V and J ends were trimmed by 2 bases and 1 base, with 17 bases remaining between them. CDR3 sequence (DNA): TGCAGTGCTAGACAGGGTAACGGTCGCTGGAACACTGAAGCTTTCTTT. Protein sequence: CSARQGNGRWNTEAFF.

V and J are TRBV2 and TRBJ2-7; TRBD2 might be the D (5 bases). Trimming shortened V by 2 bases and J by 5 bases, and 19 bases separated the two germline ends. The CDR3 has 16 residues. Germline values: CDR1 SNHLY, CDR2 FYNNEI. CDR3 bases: TGTGCCAGCAGTGAATTGTTAGGTGAGGGAATGGACGAGCAGTACTTC. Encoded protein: CASSELLGEGMDEQYF.

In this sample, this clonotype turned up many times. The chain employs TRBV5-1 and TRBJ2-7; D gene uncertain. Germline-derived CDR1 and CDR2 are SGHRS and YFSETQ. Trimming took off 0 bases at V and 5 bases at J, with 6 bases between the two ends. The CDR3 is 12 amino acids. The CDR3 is CASSLGPHEQYF. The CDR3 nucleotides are TGCGCCAGCAGCTTGGGGCCCCACGAGCAGTACTTC.